What follows is one T cell receptor beta chain and its context. What it recognizes is unknown. These data originate in a study of response to subunit inactivated influenza vaccine. TCRdb fed the RT-PCR reads into MiXCR, producing one record per CDR3 protein. The sample records hundreds of thousands of distinct CDR3 sequences, approximately 15% being singletons. General study results and limits: The authors suggested that few new T cells are recruited per seasonal influenza vaccination.

With 7 bases clipped from V and 4 bases from J, the junction kept 17 bases outside the gene matches. The CDR3 consists of 17 residues. This receptor was identified in a man aged 50 to 75 who received an inactivated influenza vaccine. The starting material was CD4+ T cells sorted from PBMCs, obtained less than 30 months after vaccination. The chain links TRBV12-3 or TRBV12-4 to TRBJ2-3; 7 nucleotides line up with TRBD2. The CDR3 reads CASTLGRLAGVADTQYF. The CDR3 DNA is TGTGCCAGCACCCTAGGACGACTGGCGGGAGTGGCAGATACGCAGTATTTT.